The 11 T cell receptor beta chains below were found in one sample sequenced in a study of response to subunit inactivated influenza vaccine. A single record per CDR3 protein comes from TCRdb applying MiXCR to the RT-PCR reads. The sample records 500,000 to 600,000 distinct CDR3 sequences, about 11% being singletons. These sequences were also reported in another study, on T cells expressing NK-cell markers. According to that study: Template switching by 5'RACE with UMIs generated the TCR beta cDNA.

Sequencing was performed on PBMCs from blood, taken on the day of vaccination. These receptor sequences come from a man in his forties or fifties who received an inactivated influenza vaccine.

The CDR3 region has the DNA TGCAGCGTGCTACGACAGGGGCTGGGTGAGCAGTACTTC. It translates to CSVLRQGLGEQYF. The chain joins TRBV29-1 to TRBJ2-7, with 8 bases fitting TRBD1. Per the germline V gene, CDR1 is SQVTM and CDR2 is ANQGSEA. Trimming cost V 6 bases and J 7 bases; bases outside gene matches: 11. The CDR3 runs to 13 residues.

This clonotype was counted between two and nine times. V gene TRBV30 combines with J gene TRBJ1-2; D possibly corresponds to TRBD1 (5 bases). CDR3 length: 11 residues. Trimming removed 2 bases from V and 13 bases from J, with 14 bases in between. Germline CDR1 and CDR2: GTSNPN and SVGIG (reference sequence). The CDR3, as DNA: TGTGCCTGGAGTTTGCAGGGACCTCCCACCTTC. Translated, it gives CAWSLQGPPTF.

The chain employs TRBV20-1 and TRBJ2-5; 7 bases fit TRBD2. Trimming removed 6 bases from V and 3 bases from J; junction bases left unmatched: 7. CDR1 and CDR2 from the germline V gene are DFQATT and SNEGSKA (reference sequence). The CDR3 sequence is 13 residues long. The CDR3 DNA reads TGCAGTGCGGGAGGGTGGCAGAAAGAGACCCAGTACTTC. It specifies CSAGGWQKETQYF.

This clonotype was picked up a small number of times. This sequence joins TRBV11-2 and TRBJ2-2, with 10 positions matching TRBD2. Germline V gives CDR1 SGHAT, CDR2 FQNNGV. V lost 5 bases to trimming and J lost 5 bases; unmatched junction nucleotides: 11. The CDR3 is 17 residues long. The CDR3 spells CASSQGLAPQGTGELFF. The DNA of the CDR3 is TGTGCCAGCAGCCAGGGACTAGCGCCCCAGGGGACCGGGGAGCTGTTTTTT.

This rearrangement joins TRBV20-1 to TRBJ2-3; D gene unclear. Germline CDR1 and CDR2: DFQATT and SNEGSKA (reference sequence). This CDR3 has 14 residues. The V end was cut by 6 bases, the J end by 0 bases, with 13 bases between. The CDR3 DNA is TGCAGTGCCCACCGGGCGGTAAGCACAGATACGCAGTATTTT. Translating it yields CSAHRAVSTDTQYF.

The chain uses TRBV28 and TRBJ2-7; 7 bases fit TRBD2. The trim removed 5 bases at V and 2 bases at J, leaving 9 bases unmatched. Germline-derived CDR1 and CDR2 are MDHEN and SYDVKM. The CDR3 length is 15 residues. The CDR3 nucleotides are TGTGCCAGCAGTCTGACGGAAGCGGGGACCTACGAGCAGTACTTC. Amino acid sequence: CASSLTEAGTYEQYF.

This clonotype was observed many times. V is TRBV4-2 and J is TRBJ1-2, with 7 bases lining up with TRBD1. Germline CDR1 and CDR2: LGHNA and YNFKEQ. The CDR3 covers 13 residues. The ends lost 0 bases at V and 5 bases at J; junction bases unmatched: 0. As DNA, the CDR3 is TGTGCCAGCAGCCAAGAGACAGGGTATGGCTACACCTTC. Protein: CASSQETGYGYTF.

This clonotype was detected only a few times. The J gene is TRBJ2-3, the V gene TRBV11-2, with TRBD1 identical over 10 bases. Germline-derived CDR1 and CDR2 are SGHAT and FQNNGV. V shed 5 bases and J 0 bases; nucleotides not matched to a gene: 14. This CDR3 is 19 amino acids long. This CDR3 is CASSRSGWTGGTSTDTQYF. DNA for the CDR3: TGTGCCAGCAGCCGATCCGGTTGGACAGGGGGTACCAGCACAGATACGCAGTATTTT.

This sequence joins TRBV6-2 or TRBV6-3 and TRBJ2-5; possibly TRBD1 or TRBD2 for D (6 bases each). V shed 6 bases and J shed 1 base, with 12 bases lying between them. The CDR3 covers 14 residues. The germline V gene has CDR1 MNHEY and CDR2 SVGEGT. This chain's CDR3 is CASSPRGRQETQYF. CDR3 DNA sequence: TGTGCCAGCAGCCCCCGGGGGCGCCAAGAGACCCAGTACTTC.

The gene calls are TRBV28 and TRBJ2-3, with 9 bases lining up with TRBD1. Per the germline V gene, CDR1 is MDHEN and CDR2 is SYDVKM. Trimming cost V 6 bases and J 1 base; bases outside gene matches: 5. The CDR3 extends over 15 amino acids. CDR3 residues: CASRAQGAGTDTQYF. In DNA, the CDR3 is TGTGCCAGCAGGGCACAGGGGGCTGGCACAGATACGCAGTATTTT.

This chain uses TRBV5-1 with TRBJ2-7; 9 nucleotides align to TRBD1. J was trimmed by 6 bases and V by 4 bases; bases with no gene match: 5. The germline gives CDR1 SGHRS, CDR2 YFSETQ. The CDR3 is 13 residues long. The CDR3 DNA is TGCGCCAGCAGCGAACAGGGGGCTGGCGAGCAGTACTTC. Translating gives CASSEQGAGEQYF.